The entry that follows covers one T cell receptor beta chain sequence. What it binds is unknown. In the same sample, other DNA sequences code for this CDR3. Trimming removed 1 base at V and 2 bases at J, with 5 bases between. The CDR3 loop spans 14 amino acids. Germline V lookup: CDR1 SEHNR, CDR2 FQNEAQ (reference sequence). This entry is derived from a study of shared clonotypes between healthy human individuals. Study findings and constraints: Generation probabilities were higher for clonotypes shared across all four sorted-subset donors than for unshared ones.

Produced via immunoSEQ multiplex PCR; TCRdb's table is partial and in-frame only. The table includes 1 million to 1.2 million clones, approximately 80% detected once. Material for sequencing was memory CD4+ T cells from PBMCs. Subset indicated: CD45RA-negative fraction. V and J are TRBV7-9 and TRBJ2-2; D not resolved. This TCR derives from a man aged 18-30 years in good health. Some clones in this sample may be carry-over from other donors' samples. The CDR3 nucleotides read TGTGCCAGCAGCTTAGGACGAAACACCGGGGAGCTGTTTTTT. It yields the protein CASSLGRNTGELFF.